Below are 2 T cell receptor beta chains sequenced from a single sample in a study of blood T cell repertoires in COVID-19 (TCRdb year 2020). The protocol used for the library was the immunoSEQ multiplex PCR assay. Entries here come from immuneACCESS through TCRdb and include only in-frame sequences with V and J called. Some clones fail to appear in such tables; in the studies checked, an unresolved V gene covers under half of the shortfall, and the cause of the remainder is unknown. Counted in this sample were 90,000 to 130,000 clones; about 88% of them appeared once. The biggest ten clones account for over 2% of the sample. The sample comprised peripheral blood. Every receptor here comes from a human donor in a cohort sampled during active COVID-19.

This clone was seen more than once but under ten times. The chain uses TRBV5-4 and TRBJ2-3, with TRBD1 as a possible D gene (8 bases). CDR3 length equals 15 residues. The V gene's germline CDR1 is SGHNT and CDR2 YYREEE (reference sequence). Trimming took 4 bases from V and 0 from J, leaving 12 bases between them. The CDR3 DNA is TGTGCCAGCAGCCCACAGGGGGGGAGCACAGATACGCAGTATTTT. This gives the protein CASSPQGGSTDTQYF.

The chain combines TRBV9 with TRBJ2-7, with D possibly TRBD2 on 6 matching bases. V was pared by 4 bases and J by 5 bases, with 16 bases between. Germline CDR1 and CDR2: SGDLS and YYNGEE. The CDR3 is 14 amino acids. The CDR3 loop is CASSRGTYGHEQYF. The CDR3 coding sequence is TGTGCCAGCAGCCGCGGGACCTATGGGCACGAGCAGTACTTC.